This TCR beta chain was profiled in a study of cytomegalovirus exposure and HLA in healthy donors. PCR was performed using 60 Vbeta and 13 Jbeta primers. Sequencing was performed with immunoSEQ multiplex PCR; in TCRdb, only in-frame clones are kept and a portion is missing. The profile shows 100,000 to 150,000 clones, roughly 85% of them singletons. This clone was seen just once. Donors sampled were nominally healthy, though unrecorded immune exposures were likely. The clonotype was recovered from a young man in good health and CMV-seropositive. Sequencing used PBMCs.

DNA for the CDR3: TGTGCCAGCAGCCCTCAGGACAGGGCCGGGGGGCCCCAGCATTTT. Its protein is CASSPQDRAGGPQHF. The chain links TRBV28 to TRBJ1-5; 8 nucleotides match TRBD1. Germline loops: CDR1 MDHEN, CDR2 SYDVKM. J lost 9 bases, V lost 6 bases, and 13 bases had no gene match. The CDR3 loop spans 15 amino acids. Full variable domain (remainder filled in from reference TRBV28 and TRBJ1-5): DVKVTQSSRYLVKRTGEKVFLECVQDMDHENMFWYRQDPGLGLRLIYFSYDVKMKEKGDIPEGYSVSREKKERFSLILESASTNQTSMYLCASSPQDRAGGPQHFGDGTRLSIL.